These 2 T cell receptor beta chains share one sample of origin, sequenced in a study of blood T cells in healthy people across ages. With a J-beta primer mix and a sample-barcoded 5' primer, a second PCR ran about 7 to 11 cycles. TCRdb re-called the 5' RACE reads with MiXCR, one entry per CDR3 protein. This table has some 1.5 million distinct CDR3 sequences, approximately 39% appearing once. The sequenced sample consisted of blood. These receptors all come from a woman aged 18-35 years in good health.

In its sample, this clonotype was seen a few times. The chain has TRBV29-1 and TRBJ1-2, with 9 bases that match TRBD1. Germline trimming cut 7 bases from V and 0 bases from J; bases unmatched to any gene: 3. The germline gives CDR1 SQVTM, CDR2 ANQGSEA. The length of the CDR3 is 13 residues. The CDR3 nucleotides read TGCAGCGGTCGGGACAGGGCTAACTATGGCTACACCTTC. Residues: CSGRDRANYGYTF.

Comments on this clonotype: With a much larger clone just one base away, this may be a read error. The rearrangement uses TRBV7-2 and TRBJ2-3; no clear D. The CDR3 sequence is 12 residues long. The germline V gene has CDR1 SGHTA and CDR2 FQGNSA. The V end was cut by 2 bases, the J end by 5 bases, with 5 bases between. The CDR3 loop is CTSSLLRDTQYF. In DNA, the CDR3 is TGTACCAGCAGCTTACTTCGAGATACGCAGTATTTT.